This TCR beta chain was captured by sequencing in a study of Ad26.COV2.S vaccination and SARS-CoV-2 variants. Study at large: Each vaccinee took Ad26.COV2.S intramuscularly, once or twice 56 days apart. Study findings and constraints: Spike-specific responses of CD8+ and CD4+ T cells were reported to display substantial breadth after vaccination. It was found that vaccine and placebo recipients had similar non-spike TCR breadth.

Clones were sequenced by immunoSEQ multiplex PCR, and TCRdb holds only the in-frame ones, with some missing. The sample yields about 350,000 clones, around 87% seen once. In the case of this clone: The antigen remains unidentified.

The sample's treatment: 19 received Ad26.COV2.S at low or high dose, single or two shots; about 5 received placebo; per-sample allocation not given. Collection of samples fell on day 63 after the first vaccine or placebo injection. This CDR3 has 12 amino acids. The V end was cut by 2 bases, the J end by 7 bases, with 8 bases between. Germline lookup yields CDR1 SEHNR and CDR2 FQNEAQ (reference sequence). This chain links TRBV7-9 with TRBJ1-1, with D maybe TRBD1 (5 bases). The TCR was taken from a person aged 18 to 65 who received the Ad26.COV2.S COVID-19 vaccine or a placebo. The specimen was peripheral blood, collected in a trial of Ad26.COV2.S vaccine versus placebo. CDR3 loop: CASSLRGGEAFF. CDR3 nucleotides: TGTGCCAGCAGCTTACGGGGGGGTGAAGCTTTCTTT.